The entry below gives a single T cell receptor beta chain sequence along with its context. The data are from a study of early T cells in non-severe SARS-CoV-2 infection. Study background: Bulk RNA isolated from unsorted whole blood underwent sequencing; chains were not paired.

TCRdb reanalysed the 5' RACE reads using MiXCR and keeps one entry per CDR3 protein. The table shows 70,000 or so distinct CDR3 sequences, with 9.5% to 15% occurring only once. Between the trimmed V and J ends, which lost 6 bases and 8 bases, there was a span of 19 bases. CDR1 is LNHDA and CDR2 is SQIVND in the germline V gene (reference sequence). CDR3 length: 14 residues. The chain couples TRBV19 to TRBJ1-2; D is uncertain. This TCR derives from an adult who was a healthcare worker with PCR-confirmed SARS-CoV-2 infection or an uninfected control (not recorded which). The sequenced sample consisted of whole blood. The CDR3 sequence: CASRTGEGISGYTF. The CDR3 region has the DNA TGTGCCAGTAGGACCGGCGAGGGAATAAGCGGCTACACCTTC.